This T cell receptor beta chain was profiled in a study of regulatory T cells in long-lasting Graves disease. Points from the study as a whole: Sharing of public clonotypes was greater in persistent patients (more than 2,500) than in new patients (966). Study was limited to peripheral blood, excluding thyroid tissue.

There are 14 residues in the CDR3. Trimming cost V 4 bases and J 2 bases; bases outside gene matches: 3. Germline CDR1 is SGHAT and CDR2 is FQNNGV. HTBI primers from iRepertoire and Arm-PCR of CDR3 regions yielded the TCR beta libraries. A single record per CDR3 protein comes from TCRdb applying MiXCR to the multiplex PCR reads. The sample lists over 200,000 distinct CDR3 sequences, about 17% seen once, with around 20% in the top ten. Regarding time point: newly diagnosed GD, antithyroid drugs for less than 3 months. Scientists built the TCR library using RNA that was extracted from PBMCs. Around 9.9 milliliters of peripheral blood went into EDTA tubes. This clonotype occurred many times. The target antigen is unknown.

The chain has TRBV11-2 and TRBJ2-7; TRBD1 aligns across 9 bases. This sample comprised peripheral blood mononuclear cells (PBMCs), obtained at new diagnosis, from a patient treated with antithyroid drugs. The sequence was collected from a female donor with Graves disease. The CDR3 bases are TGTGCCAGCAGCTCCGGGACAGGGACCTACGAGCAGTACTTC. Translation: CASSSGTGTYEQYF.